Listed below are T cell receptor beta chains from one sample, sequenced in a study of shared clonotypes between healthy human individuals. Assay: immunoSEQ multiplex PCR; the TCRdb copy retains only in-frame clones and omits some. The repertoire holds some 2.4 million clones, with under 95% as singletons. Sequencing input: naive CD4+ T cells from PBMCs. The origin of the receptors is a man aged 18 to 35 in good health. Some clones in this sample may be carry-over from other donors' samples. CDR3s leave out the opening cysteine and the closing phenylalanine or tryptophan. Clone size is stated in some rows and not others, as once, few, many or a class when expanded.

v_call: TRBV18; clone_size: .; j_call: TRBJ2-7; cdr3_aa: ASSPLRTGWSYEQY
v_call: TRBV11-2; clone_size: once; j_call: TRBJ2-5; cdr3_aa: ASSSRQLQETQY
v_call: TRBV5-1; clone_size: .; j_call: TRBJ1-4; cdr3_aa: ASSQGQGSRKLF
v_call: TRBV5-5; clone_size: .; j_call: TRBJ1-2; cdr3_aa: ASRRTTGGHGYT
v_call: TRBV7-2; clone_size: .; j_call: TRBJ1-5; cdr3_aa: ASSPIHTGHQPQH
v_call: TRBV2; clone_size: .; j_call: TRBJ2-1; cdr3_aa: ASSAQTSGSDEQF
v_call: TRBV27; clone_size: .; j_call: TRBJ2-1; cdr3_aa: ASSSLGTGGYEQF
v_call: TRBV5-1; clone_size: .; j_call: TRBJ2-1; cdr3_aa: ASSLGLAGVREQF
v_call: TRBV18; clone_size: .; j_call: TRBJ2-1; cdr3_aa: ASSPVASYNEQF
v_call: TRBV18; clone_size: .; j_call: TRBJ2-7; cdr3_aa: ASSPLLDTYEQY
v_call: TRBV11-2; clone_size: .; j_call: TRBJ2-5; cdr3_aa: ASSLAGGGGGARTQY
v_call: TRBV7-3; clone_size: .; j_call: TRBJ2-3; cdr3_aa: ASSLGTSGSGTDTQY
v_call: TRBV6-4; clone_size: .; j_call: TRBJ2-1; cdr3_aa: ASSGDWTDSEQF
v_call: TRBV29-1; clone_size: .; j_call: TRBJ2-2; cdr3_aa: SVEDGQGLATGELF
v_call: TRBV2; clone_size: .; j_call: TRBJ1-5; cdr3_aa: ASSPGSKGQPQH
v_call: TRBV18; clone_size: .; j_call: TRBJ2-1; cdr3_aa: ASEGRLGYNEQF
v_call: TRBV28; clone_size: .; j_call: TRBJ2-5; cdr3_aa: ASSLGTGGRETQY
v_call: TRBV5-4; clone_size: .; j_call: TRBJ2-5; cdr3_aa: ASSKDNRETQY
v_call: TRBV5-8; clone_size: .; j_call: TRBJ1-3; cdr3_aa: ASSLAYRGEGNTIY
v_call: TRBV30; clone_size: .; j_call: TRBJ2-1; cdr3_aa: AWSALVHEQF
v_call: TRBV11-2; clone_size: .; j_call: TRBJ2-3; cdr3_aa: ASSPSGEGADTQY
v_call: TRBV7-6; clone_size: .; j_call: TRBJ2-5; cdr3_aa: ASSQEGLPIETQY
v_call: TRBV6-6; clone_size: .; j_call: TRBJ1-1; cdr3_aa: ASSFTGQGTEAF
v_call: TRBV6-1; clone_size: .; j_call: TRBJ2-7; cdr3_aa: ASRRTSGHEQY
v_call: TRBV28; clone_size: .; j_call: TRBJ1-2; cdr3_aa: ASSLVSRGNGDYGYT
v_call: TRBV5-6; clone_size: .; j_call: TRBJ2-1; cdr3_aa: ASTLAQGGYNEQF
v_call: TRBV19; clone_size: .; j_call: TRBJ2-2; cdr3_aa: ASSPSTSGRTGELF
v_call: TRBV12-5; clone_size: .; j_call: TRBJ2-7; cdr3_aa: ASGLGFTYEQY
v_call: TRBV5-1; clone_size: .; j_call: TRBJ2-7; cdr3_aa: ASSPGTDTYEQY
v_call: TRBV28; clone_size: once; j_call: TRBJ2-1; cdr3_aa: ASSLRDSSYNEQF
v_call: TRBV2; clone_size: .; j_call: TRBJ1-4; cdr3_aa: ASGIIPGEKLF
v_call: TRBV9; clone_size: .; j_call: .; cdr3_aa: ASSARDSLDEQY
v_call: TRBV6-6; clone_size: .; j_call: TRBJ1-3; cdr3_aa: ASSTRRAGNTIY
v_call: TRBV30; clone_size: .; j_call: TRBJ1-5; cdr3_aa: ASNDRAGQPQH
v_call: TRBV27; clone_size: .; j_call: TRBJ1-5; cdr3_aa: ASRFSTGSPGQPQH
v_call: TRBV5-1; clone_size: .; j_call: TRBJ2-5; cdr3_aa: ASGQGKETQY
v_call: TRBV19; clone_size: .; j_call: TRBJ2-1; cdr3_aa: ASSPTSWRDSYNEQF
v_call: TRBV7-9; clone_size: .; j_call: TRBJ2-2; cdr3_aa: ASSSKDTGELF
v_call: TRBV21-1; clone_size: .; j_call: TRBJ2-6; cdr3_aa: ASSTGREQAGANVLT
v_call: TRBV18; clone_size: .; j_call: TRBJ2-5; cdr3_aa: ASSHQGQGPLGETQY
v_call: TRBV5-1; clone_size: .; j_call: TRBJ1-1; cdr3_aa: ASSLGGALAEAF
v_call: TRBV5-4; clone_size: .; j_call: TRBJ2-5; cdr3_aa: ASSLGHRTPQETQY